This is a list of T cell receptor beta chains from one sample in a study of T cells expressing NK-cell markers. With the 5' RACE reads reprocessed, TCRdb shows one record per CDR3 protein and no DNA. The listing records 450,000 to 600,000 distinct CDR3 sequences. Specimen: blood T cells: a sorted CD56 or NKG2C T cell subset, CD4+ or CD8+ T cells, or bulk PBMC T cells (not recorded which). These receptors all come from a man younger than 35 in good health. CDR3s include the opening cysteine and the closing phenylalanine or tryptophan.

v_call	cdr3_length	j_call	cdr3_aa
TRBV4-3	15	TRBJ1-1	CASSQGPGHNAEAFF
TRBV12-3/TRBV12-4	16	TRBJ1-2	CATLPRDRVLNYGYTF
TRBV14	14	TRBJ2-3	CASSGGIVTDTQYF
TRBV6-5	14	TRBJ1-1	CASSWTGKGAEAFF
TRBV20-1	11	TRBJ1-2	CSARDLGFLTF
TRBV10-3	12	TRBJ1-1	CATRARDTEAFF
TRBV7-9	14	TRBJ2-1	CASSSVPTYNEQFF
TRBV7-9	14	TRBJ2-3	CASGPDSSTDTQYF
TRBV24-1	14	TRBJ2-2	CATSGGTSAGELFF
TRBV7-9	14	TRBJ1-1	CASSSLPLNTEAFF
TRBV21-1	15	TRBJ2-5	CASSKSQLMKGTQYF
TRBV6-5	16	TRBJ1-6	CASSSPGQGWNSPLHF
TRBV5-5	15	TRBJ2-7	CASSFGQAMGYEQYF
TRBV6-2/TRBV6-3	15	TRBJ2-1	CASSYGSGNYNEQFF
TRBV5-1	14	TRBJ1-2	CASSFLQANYGYTF
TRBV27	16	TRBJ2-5	CASSPRQGGGQETQYF
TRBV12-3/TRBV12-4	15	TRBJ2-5	CASSLGTGGQETQYF
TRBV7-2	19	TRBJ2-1	CASSLTLAGDWSSYNEQFF
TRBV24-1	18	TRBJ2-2	CATSDFKSPGDLTGELFF
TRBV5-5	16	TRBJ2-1	CASSFLREGGYNEQFF
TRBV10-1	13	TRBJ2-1	CASSEFTHNEQFF
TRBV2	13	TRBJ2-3	CASSTIRTDTQYF
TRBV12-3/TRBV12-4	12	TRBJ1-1	CASDQVPTEAFF
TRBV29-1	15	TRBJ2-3	CSAAKQGATDDTQYF
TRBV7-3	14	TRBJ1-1	CASSIVSGATEAFF
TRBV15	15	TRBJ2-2	CATSRVGLNTGELFF
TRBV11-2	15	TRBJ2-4	CASSLDLAGINIQYF
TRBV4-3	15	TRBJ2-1	CASSLGKSSYNEQFF
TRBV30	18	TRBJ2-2	CAWSDLQRQGAFAGELFF
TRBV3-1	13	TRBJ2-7	CASSPGGGREQYF
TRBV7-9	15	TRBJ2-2	CASSYRDSGNGELFF
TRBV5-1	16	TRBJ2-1	CASSLAVERERYEQFF
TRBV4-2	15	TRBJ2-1	CASSQDFSGQDEQFF
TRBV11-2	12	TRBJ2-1	CASLGSYNEQFF
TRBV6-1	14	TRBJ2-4	CASRKGPPINIQYF
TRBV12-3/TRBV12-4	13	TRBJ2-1	CASSFPGEVEQFF
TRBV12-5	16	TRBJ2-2	CASGLYQTVQVGELFF
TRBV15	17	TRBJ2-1	CATSRDGGLAGYNEQFF
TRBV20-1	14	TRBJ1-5	CSARDLEREKPQHF
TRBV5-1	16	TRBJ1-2	CASSPQVQGANYGYTF
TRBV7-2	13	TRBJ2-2	CAKAATNTGELFF
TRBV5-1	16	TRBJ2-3	CASSPEPGIAADTQYF
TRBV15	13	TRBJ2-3	CATSPVKGDTQYF
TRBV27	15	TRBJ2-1	CASSPSGSRYGEQFF
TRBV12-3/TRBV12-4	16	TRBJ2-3	CASSFLWRLSTDTQYF
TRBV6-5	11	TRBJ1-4	CATSSGKKLFF
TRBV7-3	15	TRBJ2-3	CASRLAGGRTDTQYF
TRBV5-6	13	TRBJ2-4	CATRGRAKNIQYF
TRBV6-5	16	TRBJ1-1	CASSYSWGRLDTEAFF
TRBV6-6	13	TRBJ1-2	CASSPGRGSGYTF
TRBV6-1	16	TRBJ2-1	CASTRMTGGINNEQFF
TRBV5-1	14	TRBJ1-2	CASSLEGADYGYTF
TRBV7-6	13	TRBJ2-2	CASKDRGHGELFF
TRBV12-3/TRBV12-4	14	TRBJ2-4	CASSSWTGQNIQYF
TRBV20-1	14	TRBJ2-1	CSARWTGGNNEQFF
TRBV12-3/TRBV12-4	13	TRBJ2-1	CASSLAEGHEQFF
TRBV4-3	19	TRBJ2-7	CASSHVKTTSGGLPYEQYF